The entry that follows covers one TCR beta chain sequence. No antigen is known for it. During the collection period, no donor immune events like infections were recorded. The data originate from a study of identifying expanded T cells in peripheral blood. Study-wide results and caveats: Variance in clone template counts between roughly two-week samples significantly increased with total template count across all healthy donors. Technical replicates showed around 1.2 changed clones; about 2 weeks 15 to 20; four weeks 19.

The V gene lost 3 bases and the J gene lost 0 bases, with 15 bases spanning the gap. The length of the CDR3 is 16 residues. CDR1 is LNHDA and CDR2 is SQIVND in the germline V gene (reference sequence). TCRdb keeps only in-frame clones here, not all; method: immunoSEQ multiplex PCR. The sample consists of 70,000 to 100,000 clones, more than 75% of them appearing once. This TCR was recovered from a person aged 18 to 70 in good health. The genes are TRBV19 and TRBJ2-7, with D maybe TRBD1 (5 bases). Sequencing was done on a sample of blood. CDR3 DNA sequence: TGTGCCAGTAGTATGGTTGGCAGGGAACTCTCCTACGAGCAGTACTTC. This sequence encodes CASSMVGRELSYEQYF.